This TCR beta chain was recovered during a study of cytomegalovirus exposure and HLA in healthy donors. Points from the study as a whole: Previous analysis showed most TCR beta V segments were productive about 87% or about 30% of the time.

A note on this clone: Its antigen is as yet unknown.

Researchers ran the PCR with 60 Vbeta and 13 Jbeta primers. In the authors' methods: Later, roughly 86 million unique TCR beta chains were counted in an analysis, and roughly 11 million of them were shared. Clones were sequenced by immunoSEQ multiplex PCR, and TCRdb holds only the in-frame ones, with some missing. V, J and clone size are those of that table, while D and trimming were read from the DNA. Counted here are roughly 150,000 clones, roughly 80% occurring once; the ten biggest clones make up about 1.2%. Germline V gene sequence: CDR1 MNHEY, CDR2 SVGAGI. The CDR3 covers 15 residues. The chain recombines TRBV6-5 with TRBJ2-5; 8 bases are a match to TRBD2. The J call could be wrong; TRBJ2-7 is a better fit for the DNA end. Sequencing was done on a sample of PBMCs. This receptor was taken from a female donor in good health and CMV-seronegative. The CDR3 sequence is CASSFEAGALYEQYF. The DNA for the CDR3 is TGTGCCAGCAGTTTCGAAGCGGGAGCGCTCTACGAGCAGTACTTC.